These 18 T cell receptor beta chains came from one sample sequenced in a study of PD-L1 blockade in urothelial cancer. Time point given: pretreatment peripheral blood. TCRdb's copy holds only in-frame clones and misses some; the assay was immunoSEQ multiplex PCR. This table has about 130,000 clones, roughly 80% appearing once. The sample was PBMCs, taken around atezolizumab (anti-PD-L1) treatment. The receptor set was obtained from a man in his fifties with urothelial cancer.

The V and J genes are TRBV11-3 and TRBJ2-3; TRBD1 agrees at 7 bases. Trimming took 5 bases from V and 6 from J; bases not matched to a gene: 14. Germline CDR1 SGHNT, CDR2 YENEEA. The CDR3 has 16 amino acids. The CDR3: CASSQGTASWSDTQYF. Here the CDR3 DNA reads TGTGCCAGCAGCCAAGGGACAGCCAGCTGGTCTGATACGCAGTATTTT.

The gene calls are TRBV6-5 and TRBJ1-3; possible D gene TRBD1, 6 bases. The CDR3 has 14 residues. Germline V CDR1 and CDR2: MNHEY, SVGAGI. Trimming pared 5 bases from V and 2 bases from J, leaving 10 bases between. CDR3 in DNA: TGTGCCAGCAGTAGAACAGGGACTGGAAACACCATATATTTT. Its translation is CASSRTGTGNTIYF.

This clone was observed a single time. This sequence joins TRBV19 and TRBJ1-2, with D perhaps matching TRBD1 (6 bases). Trimming removed 4 bases from V and 4 bases from J, with 13 bases in between. The CDR3 contains 14 residues. The germline V gene has CDR1 LNHDA and CDR2 SQIVND (reference sequence). CDR3 loop: CASSTTGNGYGYTF. CDR3 DNA sequence: TGTGCCAGTAGTACCACAGGGAACGGCTATGGCTACACCTTC.

The gene calls are TRBV10-1 and TRBJ2-3; TRBD2 might be the D (5 bases). CDR3 length equals 14 residues. With 5 bases removed from V and 1 base from J, the gap between germline ends came to 10 bases. Looked up from germline, CDR1 is WNHNN and CDR2 is SYGVQD (reference sequence). The CDR3 protein is CASSRSVGTDTQYF. CDR3 DNA sequence: TGCGCCAGCAGTCGTAGCGTTGGCACAGATACGCAGTATTTT.

The rearrangement joins TRBV5-1 to TRBJ2-1, with 12 bases that match TRBD2. This CDR3 region has 16 residues. Germline V gene sequence: CDR1 SGHRS, CDR2 YFSETQ. V lost 1 base and J lost 7; bases outside the gene matches: 6. The DNA for the CDR3 is TGCGCCAGCAGCTTGCCGTCGACTAGCGGGAGAAATGAGCAGTTCTTC. It codes for CASSLPSTSGRNEQFF.

The chain links TRBV9 to TRBJ2-7, with 8 bases lining up with TRBD1. CDR1 and CDR2 (germline): SGDLS, YYNGEE. The CDR3 runs 16 residues. V lost 4 bases to trimming and J lost 2 bases; unmatched junction nucleotides: 11. The CDR3 DNA is TGTGCCAGCAGCCCCCGACCGGGACAGGTCCCCTACGAGCAGTACTTC. Translation: CASSPRPGQVPYEQYF.

A few counts support this clone. CDR3 DNA: TGTGCCAGCAGCCTACCGAGCCAGAACACTGAAGCTTTCTTT. Translating gives CASSLPSQNTEAFF. The J gene is TRBJ1-1, the V gene TRBV28, with D unclear. The CDR3 sequence is 14 residues long. Germline V gene lookup returns CDR1 MDHEN and CDR2 SYDVKM. Trimming took off 6 bases at V and 1 base at J, with 12 bases between the two ends.

The rearrangement links TRBV2 to TRBJ1-1; a weak D match, TRBD1 (6 bases). The CDR3 has 12 amino acids. The V end lost 3 bases, the J end lost 7 bases, and 9 bases lay between the germline ends. Germline loops: CDR1 SNHLY, CDR2 FYNNEI. In DNA, the CDR3 is TGTGCCAGCAGTGACAACAGGGATGAAGCTTTCTTT. Translated, it gives CASSDNRDEAFF. The full variable domain, completed using reference TRBV2 and TRBJ1-1, is EPEVTQTPSHQVTQMGQEVILRCVPISNHLYFYWYRQILGQKVEFLVSFYNNEISEKSEIFDDQFSVERPDGSNFTLKIRSTKLEDSAMYFCASSDNRDEAFFGQGTRLTVV.

The CDR3 DNA sequence: TGTGCGAAGGGGCCCGCTTCGCACGGGCTAGTTGGCATTCAGTACTTC. Protein product: CAKGPASHGLVGIQYF. The gene calls are TRBV6-9 and TRBJ2-4; maybe TRBD1 (5 bases). CDR1 MNHGY and CDR2 SVAAGI come from the germline V gene. The length of the CDR3 is 16 residues.

V usage is TRBV18 and J usage is TRBJ1-6, with 7 bases identical to TRBD1. CDR3 length: 13 amino acids. Germline V gives CDR1 KGHSH, CDR2 LQKENI. V lost 3 bases and J lost 10; bases outside the gene matches: 3. CDR3 residues: CASSPDRVSPLHF. CDR3 coding DNA: TGTGCCAGCTCACCCGACAGGGTATCACCCCTCCACTTT.

The CDR3, as DNA: TGTGCCAGCAGCTTAACGGGGGGGGCCAGGAATTACGAGCAGTACTTC. Protein: CASSLTGGARNYEQYF. The chain has TRBV7-9 and TRBJ2-7, with 8 nucleotides matching TRBD2. This CDR3 is 16 amino acids long. Germline V gives CDR1 SEHNR, CDR2 FQNEAQ (reference sequence). Trimming removed 2 bases from V and 4 bases from J; junction bases left unmatched: 10.

V gene TRBV27 combines with J gene TRBJ2-7; weak D call: TRBD2 (6 bases). Germline CDR1 is MNHEY and CDR2 is SMNVEV (reference sequence). Trimming cost V 3 bases and J 3 bases, with 15 bases left between them. This CDR3 region has 15 residues. DNA for the CDR3: TGTGCCAGCAGTTTGGCGGGAACACAACGCTACGAGCAGTACTTC. The encoded protein is CASSLAGTQRYEQYF.

The chain joins TRBV18 to TRBJ1-1; D unclear. V lost 4 bases and J 3 bases, leaving 9 bases between the germline ends. CDR1 and CDR2 (germline): KGHSH, LQKENI. There are 13 residues in the CDR3. The CDR3 sequence: CASSLGEDTEAFF. The CDR3 bases are TGTGCCAGCTCACTCGGCGAGGACACTGAAGCTTTCTTT.

This clone showed up just once. The chain recombines TRBV5-1 with TRBJ2-3; D remains unclear. V was cut by 2 bases and J by 0 bases, with 10 bases left in between. The CDR3 runs to 15 residues. The V gene's germline CDR1 is SGHRS and CDR2 YFSETQ. This chain's CDR3 is CASSFGGASTDTQYF. CDR3 bases: TGCGCCAGCAGCTTTGGCGGAGCTAGCACAGATACGCAGTATTTT.

The rearrangement uses TRBV23-1 and TRBJ2-7; D is uncertain. TRBV23-1 is an ORF; its function is uncertain. The germline V and J ends were trimmed by 5 bases and 1 base, with 18 bases remaining between them. The CDR3 is 16 amino acids. CDR3 protein: CASSFNHSRISYEQYF. The CDR3 bases are TGCGCCAGCAGTTTCAATCATAGTCGTATTTCCTACGAGCAGTACTTC.

The V and J genes are TRBV2 and TRBJ1-6; 8 nucleotides match TRBD1. V trimming: 6 bases; J trimming: 7 bases; junction bases outside the gene matches: 11. Per germline, CDR1 SNHLY and CDR2 FYNNEI. The CDR3 runs 16 residues. The CDR3: CASRSGTGNWNSPLHF. The CDR3, as DNA: TGTGCCAGCAGGTCCGGGACAGGAAATTGGAATTCACCCCTCCACTTT. Using reference TRBV2 and TRBJ1-6 for the parts outside the CDR3, the full variable domain is EPEVTQTPSHQVTQMGQEVILRCVPISNHLYFYWYRQILGQKVEFLVSFYNNEISEKSEIFDDQFSVERPDGSNFTLKIRSTKLEDSAMYFCASRSGTGNWNSPLHFGNGTRLTVT.

This clone turned up a few times. The gene calls are TRBV27 and TRBJ2-1; TRBD2 matches at 7 bases. V lost 6 bases to trimming and J lost 4 bases; unmatched junction nucleotides: 6. This CDR3 contains 14 residues. Germline lookup yields CDR1 MNHEY and CDR2 SMNVEV (reference sequence). CDR3 bases: TGTGCCAGCAGAGGGGCGGGAGTATACAATGAGCAGTTCTTC. Residues: CASRGAGVYNEQFF.

For the CDR3, the DNA is TGTGCCAGCAGTCCGGGACTAGCTGCCACCGGGGAGCTGTTTTTT. It yields the protein CASSPGLAATGELFF. The chain joins TRBV27 to TRBJ2-2; 9 nucleotides line up with TRBD2. Germline CDR1 MNHEY, CDR2 SMNVEV (reference sequence). V gave up 5 bases and J gave up 4 bases; unmatched junction bases: 5. The CDR3 runs 15 residues.